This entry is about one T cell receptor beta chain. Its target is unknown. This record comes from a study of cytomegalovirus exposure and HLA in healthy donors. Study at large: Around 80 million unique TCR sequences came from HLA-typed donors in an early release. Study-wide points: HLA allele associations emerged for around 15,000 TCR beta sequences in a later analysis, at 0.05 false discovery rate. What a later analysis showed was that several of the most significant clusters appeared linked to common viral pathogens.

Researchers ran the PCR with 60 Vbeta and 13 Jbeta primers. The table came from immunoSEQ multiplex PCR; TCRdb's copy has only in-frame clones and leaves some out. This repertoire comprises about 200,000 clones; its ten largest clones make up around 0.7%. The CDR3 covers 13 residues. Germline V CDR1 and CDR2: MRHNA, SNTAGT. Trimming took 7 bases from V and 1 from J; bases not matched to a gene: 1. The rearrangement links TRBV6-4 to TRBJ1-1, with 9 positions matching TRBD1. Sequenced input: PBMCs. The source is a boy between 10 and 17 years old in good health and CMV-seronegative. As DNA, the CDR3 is TGTGCCAGCATGGGACAGGGGAACACTGAAGCTTTCTTT. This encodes CASMGQGNTEAFF.